Below, 31 T cell receptor beta chains from the same sample are listed, as sequenced in a study of cytomegalovirus exposure and HLA in healthy donors. A multiplex PCR was run with 60 Vbeta primers and 13 Jbeta primers. Only in-frame clones appear in the TCRdb table, and some are missing; sequencing was by immunoSEQ multiplex PCR. The sample has some 120,000 clones, 60% to 85% seen once. Material: PBMCs. The receptors here all came from a man younger than 40 in good health and CMV-seronegative.

Only one count was recorded for this clone. The chain recombines TRBV5-5 with TRBJ1-1, with TRBD1 identical over 12 bases. This CDR3 has 20 amino acids. The V gene's germline CDR1 is SGHKS and CDR2 YYEKEE (reference sequence). After removal of 4 bases from V and 2 bases from J, the junction contained 18 bases not matched to a gene. This CDR3 reads CASSPVGGGGTGGRNTEAFF. The CDR3 nucleotides are TGTGCCAGCAGCCCGGTCGGGGGAGGCGGGACAGGGGGCCGTAACACTGAAGCTTTCTTT.

The chain combines TRBV25-1 with TRBJ2-3; TRBD1 matches 8 bases. The germline V gene has CDR1 MGHDK and CDR2 SYGVNS. The CDR3 is 15 residues long. V lost 4 bases and J lost 2; bases outside the gene matches: 5. The CDR3 sequence is CASSVRDRITDTQYF. In DNA form, the CDR3 reads TGTGCCAGCAGTGTCCGGGACAGGATCACAGATACGCAGTATTTT.

The CDR3 DNA reads as TGCGCCAGCAGCCAAGGCTCTCGGCGGTTTGCGGAAAAACTGTTTTTT. Its protein product is CASSQGSRRFAEKLFF. This rearrangement joins TRBV4-1 to TRBJ1-4, with D unclear. Germline assignment: CDR1 MGHRA and CDR2 YSYEKL. V was clipped by 1 base and J by 8 bases, with 17 bases between them. This CDR3 has 16 amino acids.

This chain uses TRBV7-9 with TRBJ1-6, with 8 bases matching TRBD1. V was pared by 6 bases and J by 5 bases, with 3 bases of the junction left unmatched. Germline V gives CDR1 SEHNR, CDR2 FQNEAQ (reference sequence). This CDR3 has 14 residues. The CDR3 reads CASRPGQDNSPLHF. For the CDR3, the DNA is TGTGCCAGCAGGCCGGGACAGGATAATTCACCCCTCCACTTT.

This clone was picked up one time. V usage is TRBV4-1 and J usage is TRBJ1-6; no clear D. Per the germline V gene, CDR1 is MGHRA and CDR2 is YSYEKL. Deletions cut 0 bases from V and 8 bases from J, with 14 bases between. CDR3 length: 16 amino acids. The CDR3 bases are TGCGCCAGCAGCCAAGATCACCATCCCTACGATTCACCCCTCCACTTT. Its translation: CASSQDHHPYDSPLHF.

The chain joins TRBV28 to TRBJ1-5; tentative D call: TRBD1 (6 bases). This CDR3 contains 12 residues. The V end lost 8 bases, the J end lost 7 bases, and 12 bases lay between the germline ends. The germline gives CDR1 MDHEN, CDR2 SYDVKM. The CDR3 region has the DNA TGTGCCAGCCAGGACAGCGGCCAGCCCCAGCATTTT. Its translation is CASQDSGQPQHF.

The chain carries TRBV30 and TRBJ1-2, with TRBD1 as a possible D gene (6 bases). This CDR3 spans 15 amino acids. V was shortened by 2 bases and J by 10 bases, with 23 bases between the two germline ends. CDR1 is GTSNPN and CDR2 is SVGIG in the germline V gene (reference sequence). CDR3 sequence (DNA): TGTGCCTGGAGTAGGGGGGGGAGGGAGGAAAAGGACTACACCTTC. Its translation is CAWSRGGREEKDYTF.

The CDR3 nucleotides are TGTGCCAGCAGTTACGCGGCAGGGGTAAGCACAGATACGCAGTATTTT. Residues: CASSYAAGVSTDTQYF. The rearrangement joins TRBV6-6 to TRBJ2-3, with TRBD1 as a possible D gene (6 bases). Germline loops: CDR1 MNHNY, CDR2 SVGAGI (reference sequence). CDR3 length: 16 residues. V lost 2 bases, J lost 0 bases, and 12 bases lay in between.

This sequence joins TRBV30 and TRBJ2-5; the match to TRBD1 covers 11 bases. The germline gives CDR1 GTSNPN, CDR2 SVGIG (reference sequence). The V segment lost 8 bases and the J segment 5 bases; nucleotides outside the gene matches: 10. The CDR3 is made up of 14 amino acids. The DNA for the CDR3 is TGTGCCCGGGGAGGACAGGGGGCGCATGAGACCCAGTACTTC. This sequence encodes CARGGQGAHETQYF.

The chain employs TRBV28 and TRBJ2-3; 9 bases align to TRBD1. The CDR3 runs 15 residues. CDR1 is MDHEN, CDR2 SYDVKM, per germline. V lost 6 bases to trimming and J lost 5 bases; unmatched junction nucleotides: 9. CDR3 residues: CASRDRGIRVDTQYF. The CDR3, as DNA: TGTGCCAGCAGGGACAGGGGAATCAGAGTAGATACGCAGTATTTT.

The CDR3 sequence: CASSTARGWTEAFF. The CDR3 bases are TGTGCCAGTAGTACCGCCAGGGGATGGACTGAAGCTTTCTTT. This rearrangement joins TRBV19 to TRBJ1-1; weak D call: TRBD1 (6 bases). Trimming took 4 bases from V and 5 from J, leaving 14 bases between them. Germline values: CDR1 LNHDA, CDR2 SQIVND (reference sequence). The CDR3 sequence is 14 residues long. The whole variable domain, filled in from reference TRBV19 and TRBJ1-1, reads DGGITQSPKYLFRKEGQNVTLSCEQNLNHDAMYWYRQDPGQGLRLIYYSQIVNDFQKGDIAEGYSVSREKKESFPLTVTSAQKNPTAFYLCASSTARGWTEAFFGQGTRLTVV.

The V and J genes are TRBV6-6 and TRBJ1-1; 8 nucleotides agree with TRBD1. Germline V gene data show CDR1 as MNHNY and CDR2 as SVGAGI (reference sequence). CDR3 size: 14 residues. V lost 7 bases to trimming and J lost 1 base; unmatched junction nucleotides: 5. In DNA, the CDR3 is TGTGCCAGCATCAGACAGGGGAGGAACACTGAAGCTTTCTTT. It codes for CASIRQGRNTEAFF.

This sequence joins TRBV7-2 and TRBJ1-1, with D unresolved. The germline V gene has CDR1 SGHTA and CDR2 FQGNSA. V was trimmed by 1 base and J by 7 bases, leaving 10 bases between them. The CDR3 spans 13 residues. DNA for the CDR3: TGTGCCAGCAGCTTAGGTCTGACAATTGAAGCTTTCTTT. This encodes CASSLGLTIEAFF. Combining the CDR3 with reference TRBV7-2 and TRBJ1-1 gives the whole variable domain GAGVSQSPSNKVTEKGKDVELRCDPISGHTALYWYRQSLGQGLEFLIYFQGNSAPDKSGLPSDRFSAERTGGSVSTLTIQRTQQEDSAVYLCASSLGLTIEAFFGQGTRLTVV.

The chain joins TRBV6-1 to TRBJ1-3; D may be TRBD1 (5 bases). The germline V and J ends were trimmed by 7 bases and 0 bases, with 13 bases remaining between them. The CDR3 is 15 amino acids. Germline V gives CDR1 MNHNS, CDR2 SASEGT. In nucleotides, the CDR3 is TGTGCCAGCACACAGGACGGGCTCTCTGGAAACACCATATATTTT. Its translation is CASTQDGLSGNTIYF.

The chain uses TRBV7-9 and TRBJ1-2; possible D gene TRBD1, 6 bases. The length of the CDR3 is 13 residues. Trimming cost V 5 bases and J 3 bases, with 10 bases left between them. The germline V gene has CDR1 SEHNR and CDR2 FQNEAQ (reference sequence). The CDR3 is CASSLGTYYGYTF. For the CDR3, the DNA is TGTGCCAGCAGCCTTGGGACATACTATGGCTACACCTTC.

V is TRBV30 and J is TRBJ1-5; possible D gene TRBD1, 5 bases. Germline V lookup: CDR1 GTSNPN, CDR2 SVGIG (reference sequence). The CDR3 extends over 15 amino acids. Between the trimmed V and J ends, which lost 3 bases and 6 bases, there was a span of 18 bases. CDR3: CAWSFGGRGGQPQHF. The CDR3 nucleotides are TGTGCCTGGAGCTTTGGGGGGAGGGGCGGTCAGCCCCAGCATTTT.

This sequence joins TRBV30 and TRBJ1-1, with D tentatively TRBD1 (5 bases). The germline gives CDR1 GTSNPN, CDR2 SVGIG (reference sequence). This CDR3 contains 13 residues. Deletions cut 2 bases from V and 4 bases from J, with 11 bases between. This CDR3 reads CAWSSKGITEAFF. CDR3 nucleotides: TGTGCCTGGAGTTCAAAGGGGATCACTGAAGCTTTCTTT.

This clone was recorded once. This chain joins TRBV9 and TRBJ2-5, with no clear D. The CDR3 extends over 14 amino acids. In germline, CDR1 is SGDLS, CDR2 YYNGEE. V was clipped by 1 base and J by 5 bases, with 12 bases between them. CDR3 sequence reads: CASSVRIEVETQYF. The CDR3 DNA follows: TGTGCCAGCAGCGTAAGGATTGAGGTTGAGACCCAGTACTTC.

This chain joins TRBV30 and TRBJ1-5; 8 positions agree with TRBD1. The germline gives CDR1 GTSNPN, CDR2 SVGIG (reference sequence). Losses at the gene ends were 4 bases for V and 4 bases for J; bases not matched to a gene: 9. The CDR3 sequence is 15 residues long. This CDR3 is CAWNPGQGANQPQHF. The CDR3 DNA reads TGTGCCTGGAACCCCGGACAGGGAGCAAATCAGCCCCAGCATTTT.

The chain has TRBV10-3 and TRBJ2-1; no clear D. The CDR3 contains 11 residues. The ends were cut back, 9 bases at V and 4 bases at J, with 7 bases in the middle. The V gene's germline CDR1 is ENHRY and CDR2 SYGVKD. For the CDR3, the DNA is TGTGCCATACGGGTTTACAATGAGCAGTTCTTC. It is translated as CAIRVYNEQFF.

This chain joins TRBV19 and TRBJ2-7; 9 bases map to TRBD1. The CDR3 covers 13 residues. Germline CDR1 is LNHDA and CDR2 is SQIVND (reference sequence). The ends lost 7 bases at V and 4 bases at J; junction bases unmatched: 5. The CDR3 spells CASKDRGSYEQYF. DNA for the CDR3: TGTGCCAGTAAAGACAGGGGGTCATACGAGCAGTACTTC.

This clone was observed a handful of times. The rearrangement links TRBV28 to TRBJ2-3, with D maybe TRBD1 (6 bases). The CDR3 is 15 residues long. The germline V gene has CDR1 MDHEN and CDR2 SYDVKM. V lost 4 bases and J 0 bases, leaving 11 bases between the germline ends. The CDR3, as DNA: TGTGCCAGCAGTTCGTATCAGGGGAGCACAGATACGCAGTATTTT. It specifies CASSSYQGSTDTQYF.

V and J are TRBV19 and TRBJ2-5, with 9 bases matching TRBD1. The CDR3 runs to 15 residues. The trim removed 0 bases at V and 5 bases at J, leaving 4 bases unmatched. The V gene's germline CDR1 is LNHDA and CDR2 SQIVND (reference sequence). CDR3 in DNA: TGTGCCAGTAGTATAGATACGGGACAGGGTGAGACCCAGTACTTC. It yields the protein CASSIDTGQGETQYF.

The J gene is TRBJ1-3, the V gene TRBV5-4, with D perhaps matching TRBD1 (6 bases). The V end lost 1 base, the J end lost 7 bases, and 12 bases lay between the germline ends. Germline lookup yields CDR1 SGHNT and CDR2 YYREEE (reference sequence). The CDR3 covers 14 residues. This CDR3 reads CASSLWGGANTIYF. The CDR3 nucleotides are TGTGCCAGCAGCTTGTGGGGGGGCGCGAACACCATATATTTT. Looking up the rest from reference TRBV5-4 and TRBJ1-3 gives the full variable domain: ETGVTQSPTHLIKTRGQQVTLRCSSQSGHNTVSWYQQALGQGPQFIFQYYREEENGRGNFPPRFSGLQFPNYSSELNVNALELDDSALYLCASSLWGGANTIYFGEGSWLTVV.

The V gene is TRBV6-5, the J gene TRBJ2-1; D is ambiguous. Trimming removed 0 bases from V and 1 base from J, with 4 bases in between. The CDR3 runs 14 residues. Germline V CDR1 and CDR2: MNHEY, SVGAGI. DNA of the CDR3: TGTGCCAGCAGTTACTCTTATTCCTACAATGAGCAGTTCTTC. Amino acid sequence: CASSYSYSYNEQFF.

A few counts support this clone. The chain has TRBV5-1 and TRBJ2-1; TRBD1 aligns across 10 bases. After removal of 3 bases from V and 8 bases from J, the junction contained 11 bases not matched to a gene. The CDR3 sequence is 16 residues long. Germline V gives CDR1 SGHRS, CDR2 YFSETQ. The CDR3 DNA reads as TGCGCCAGCAGCTACCTTGGACAGGGGGATTGGGATGAGCAGTTCTTC. This sequence encodes CASSYLGQGDWDEQFF.

The chain uses TRBV6-6 and TRBJ2-3; 8 bases line up with TRBD2. The CDR3 has 16 amino acids. Germline V CDR1 and CDR2: MNHNY, SVGAGI (reference sequence). V shed 4 bases, J shed 1 base, and the junction held 7 bases outside the gene matches. The CDR3 region is CASSFLGLARTDTQYF. The DNA for the CDR3 is TGTGCCAGCAGTTTCCTAGGACTAGCTCGCACAGATACGCAGTATTTT.

The chain employs TRBV5-6 and TRBJ1-2; 9 bases agree with TRBD1. Germline V gives CDR1 SGHDT, CDR2 YYEEEE. The CDR3 loop spans 12 amino acids. After removal of 6 bases from V and 8 bases from J, the junction contained 5 bases not matched to a gene. The CDR3 sequence: CASKQGAPGYTF. The CDR3 DNA is TGTGCCAGCAAACAGGGGGCACCGGGCTACACCTTC.

This clone was detected only once. Here the CDR3 reads CASSQSFRDIHEQYF. The CDR3 bases are TGCGCCAGCAGCCAATCTTTCCGGGACATCCACGAGCAGTACTTC. The rearrangement links TRBV4-1 to TRBJ2-7; tentatively, D is TRBD1 (6 bases). The CDR3 consists of 15 residues. Germline CDR1 is MGHRA and CDR2 is YSYEKL. V dropped 2 bases and J dropped 5 bases, with 16 bases sitting between them.

A single count supports this clone. The CDR3 nucleotides are TGTGCCAGCAACCTTGACAGTACCAATCAGCCCCAGCATTTT. Translated: CASNLDSTNQPQHF. The chain employs TRBV2 and TRBJ1-5; possibly TRBD1 for D (5 bases). V was trimmed by 7 bases and J by 3 bases, leaving 13 bases between them. CDR1 and CDR2 (germline): SNHLY, FYNNEI. The CDR3 runs to 14 residues. Looking up the rest from reference TRBV2 and TRBJ1-5 gives the full variable domain: EPEVTQTPSHQVTQMGQEVILRCVPISNHLYFYWYRQILGQKVEFLVSFYNNEISEKSEIFDDQFSVERPDGSNFTLKIRSTKLEDSAMYFCASNLDSTNQPQHFGDGTRLSIL.

This rearrangement joins TRBV6-4 to TRBJ2-1, with 10 bases matching TRBD2. In germline, CDR1 is MRHNA, CDR2 SNTAGT. V lost 0 bases and J lost 7; bases outside the gene matches: 3. This CDR3 is 15 amino acids long. This chain's CDR3 is CASSDSGTSVNEQFF. For the CDR3, the DNA is TGTGCCAGCAGTGACTCTGGGACTAGCGTGAATGAGCAGTTCTTC.